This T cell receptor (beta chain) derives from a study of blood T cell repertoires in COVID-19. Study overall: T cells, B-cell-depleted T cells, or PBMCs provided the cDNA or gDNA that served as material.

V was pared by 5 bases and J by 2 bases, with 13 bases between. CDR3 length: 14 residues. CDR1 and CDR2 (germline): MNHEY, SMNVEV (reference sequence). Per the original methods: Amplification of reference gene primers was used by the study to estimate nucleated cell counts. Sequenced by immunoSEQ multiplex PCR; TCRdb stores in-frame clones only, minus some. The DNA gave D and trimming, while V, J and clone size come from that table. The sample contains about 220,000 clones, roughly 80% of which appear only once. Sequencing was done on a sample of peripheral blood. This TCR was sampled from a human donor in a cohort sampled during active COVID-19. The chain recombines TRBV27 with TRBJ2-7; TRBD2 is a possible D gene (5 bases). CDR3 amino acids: CASSREGFPYEQYF. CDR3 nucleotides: TGTGCCAGCAGTCGTGAGGGATTCCCCTACGAGCAGTACTTC.